This TCR beta chain emerged from a study of shared clonotypes between healthy human individuals (dated by TCRdb to about 2020). With respect to the entire study: The cohort comprised a couple of women and a few men aged 18 to 49 years. For each donor, CD4 naive and CD4 memory were each run on three plates, CD8 naive on two plates, and CD8 memory on one plate. The study deeply sequenced blood TCR repertoires of about 5 healthy adults to estimate repertoire size and the extent of clonotype sharing between individuals. Libraries were prepared and TCR repertoires were sequenced by different laboratories using diverse techniques, in order to increase sequencing depth and limit assay-specific biases. Per donor, leukapheresis produced somewhere between about 0.9 and 9 billion PBMCs. The study at large found these results: Naive subsets generally had larger estimated clonotype richness than memory subsets did. Clonotypes shared by all four sorted-subset donors showed higher generation probabilities than non-shared clonotypes. Rarefaction of sorted-subset datasets indicated incomplete sequencing despite the large sequencing depth. Sampling was limited to blood, and TCR repertoires in tissue likely differ from TCR repertoires in blood. Pairwise subsampling indicated that sequencing depth was expected to affect the degree of clonotype sharing among donors. Across several donors, approximately 5% of naive CD4, over 3% of naive CD8, 2% to 2.5% of memory CD4, and roughly 0.41% of memory CD8 clonotypes were shared. Because the study included only a small number of donors, the genetic and exposure-history diversity represented was limited.

CD8 naive samples were CD45RO-negative cells positively selected for CCR7, giving a CD45RA+CCR7+ population that excluded TemRA cells. Donors were healthy HIV-negative adults with no recently reported acute infections or vaccinations. Every donor was a Caucasian adult living in Nashville, Tennessee, USA. Blood was obtained by leukapheresis, after which PBMCs were separated by Ficoll-Histopaque density gradient centrifugation and cryopreserved in liquid nitrogen vapor phase. Purity and quantity of every magnetically sorted T cell population were checked by analytical flow cytometry. Each sorted fraction had its genomic DNA isolated and then quantified by UV absorbance on a Nanodrop 2000c. In regard to this clone: Its antigen remains undetermined. The record has no base qualities; no much larger clone is one base away.

Using the deep immunoSEQ assay, TCR CDR3 regions were amplified from genomic DNA by multiplex PCR. Extracted genomic DNA from each cell subset was spread evenly across all wells of several immunoSEQ 96-well plates, with each plate serving as a replicate. Each replicate PCR for sorted subsets received roughly 0.2 ug genomic DNA, equal to roughly 29,000 T cell genomes. The purified libraries were quantified using a Qubit 3.0 fluorometer, sized with a Bioanalyzer 2100, and then quantified again using the KAPA Library Quantification kit. A separate single-read 150-cycle Illumina NextSeq 550 flow cell was used to sequence each immunoSEQ 96-well plate. Turning to the authors' computational methods: Because the immunoSEQ output held only junctional sequences and lacked quality scores, the filtering could not match the filtering applied to full-length reads. To assign V/J genes and CDR3, sequences were annotated against IMGT germline references using PyIR, a Python wrapper for IgBLAST v1.9. Any read was removed if the V/J assignment was weak (E-value above 1e-6), the CDR3 was missing, or the read contained stop codons, out-of-frame junctions, or ambiguous translated residues. V3J clonotypes were defined as sequences sharing the same inferred V gene, J gene, and CDR3 amino acid sequence. The percentage overlap between two repertoires was calculated by dividing the number of shared unique clonotypes by the size of the smaller repertoire. RTK rarefaction, the Chao1 estimator, and Recon v2.1 estimates of unobserved clonotypes were used to assess repertoire richness. Generation probabilities were computed with OLGA for all TCRbeta clonotypes obtained by the gDNA method from several donors. The clones in this table, taken by TCRdb from immuneACCESS, are in-frame only. Not every clone is retained; where verified, under half of the shortfall comes from an unresolved V gene, and the cause of the rest is unknown. V, J and clone size are taken as reported in that table, and D and trimming were inferred from the DNA itself. This sample comprises approximately 1.9 million clones, about 94% of them detected only once. Together, the top ten hold about 1.7% of the sample.

Compared with germline, V lacks 3 bases and J lacks 2 bases; bases without a gene match: 6. The CDR3 holds 15 amino acids from the cysteine to the phenylalanine. Here the CDR3 DNA is all that survives: 45 bases in frame from base 1. CDR1 and CDR2 are read off the germline V gene (reference sequence) as LNHDA and SQIVND. Sequencing was done on a sample of naive CD8+ T cells from PBMCs. The intended sense of this specimen's cell subset or site label: CD45RA+CCR7+. Here the chain combines TRBV19 and TRBJ2-7, and 8 bases in between align with TRBD1. The source is a man in his late teens or twenties in good health. Some clones in this sample may be carry-over from other donors' samples. The CDR3 loop reads CASSIGTGVTYEQYF. The base sequence is TGTGCCAGTAGTATTGGGACAGGCGTAACCTACGAGCAGTACTTC.